This entry features one TCR beta chain sequence. This clonotype was found many times. Its antigen remains undetermined. Base quality data are lacking; no much larger clone is found one base away. These data come from a study of CD8 T cells in ankylosing spondylitis (dated by TCRdb to the late 2010s). Study-wide context: The study set out to find disease-linked TCR variants by profiling T cell receptor beta repertoires in ankylosing spondylitis patients and healthy donors. The whole study cohort included some 100 healthy donors and 20 to 25 ankylosing spondylitis patients. Peripheral blood was sampled, and synovial fluid was also collected from ankylosing spondylitis patients. The investigation overall reported the following: A TCR beta motif of several highly homologous amino acid variants appeared characteristic of blood from ankylosing spondylitis patients. The disease-linked clones showed a CD8+ phenotype and occurred at relatively low frequencies in peripheral blood. According to the report, matched synovial fluid samples from ankylosing spondylitis patients were significantly enriched for the disease-linked clones. Some motif variants were previously reported in synovial fluid and blood of reactive arthritis patients, suggesting common disease-initiation mechanisms.

The CDR3 numbers 14 residues from cysteine through phenylalanine. Solely the CDR3 DNA is kept, with 42 bases framed from the first base. V and J lose 5 bases and 7 bases, and a span of 15 bases separates them. The germline V gene (reference sequence) provides CDR1 SEHNR and CDR2 FQNEAQ. The instrument was an Illumina HiSeq 2500. Quantitative 5'-RACE with molecular barcodes was the method used to prepare the TCR beta libraries. The authors processed their data as follows. A new computational method, built on a probabilistic model of VDJ rearrangement, was used to identify disease-linked TCR variants. TCRdb itself trimmed the public reads at Q25 with fastp, ran MiXCR and retained productive beta chains. Each record represents a unique CDR3 protein, reported with the most common genes and DNA among its rows. TCRdb, not the original authors, processed these V and J calls. The sample contains some 130,000 distinct CDR3 sequences, approximately 7.3% of them found a single time. The top ten hold 9.5% to 15% of the sample.

The chain is assembled from TRBV7-9 and TRBJ1-3; a tentative D call is TRBD1 (6 bases match). Sequenced: blood, either unsorted or a sorted T cell fraction (not recorded which). The sequence came from a female donor with ankylosing spondylitis or in good health (not recorded which). The bases are TGTGCCAGCAGCAGCAGCTTCAGGGGTAACACCATATATTTT. Its translation reads: CASSSSFRGNTIYF.